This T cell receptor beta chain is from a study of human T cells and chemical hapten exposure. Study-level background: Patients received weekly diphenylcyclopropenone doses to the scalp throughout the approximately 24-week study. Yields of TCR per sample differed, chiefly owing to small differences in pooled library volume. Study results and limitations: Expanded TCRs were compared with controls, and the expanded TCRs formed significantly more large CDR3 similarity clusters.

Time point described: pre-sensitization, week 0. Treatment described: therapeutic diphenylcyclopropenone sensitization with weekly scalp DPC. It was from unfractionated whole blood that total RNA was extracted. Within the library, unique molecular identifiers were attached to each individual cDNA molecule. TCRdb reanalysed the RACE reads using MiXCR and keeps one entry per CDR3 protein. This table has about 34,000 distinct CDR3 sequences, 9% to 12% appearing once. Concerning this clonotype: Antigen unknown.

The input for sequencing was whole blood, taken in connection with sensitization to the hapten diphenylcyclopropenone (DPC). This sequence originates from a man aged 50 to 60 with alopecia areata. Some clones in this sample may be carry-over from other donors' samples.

Here the CDR3 reads CNPRRASRGNEKLFF. The CDR3 DNA sequence: TGCAACCCCCGGAGGGCATCTAGGGGGAATGAAAAACTGTTTTTT. The V gene is TRBV29-1, the J gene TRBJ1-4; tentatively, D is TRBD1 (6 bases). The CDR3 contains 15 residues. Germline V CDR1 and CDR2: SQVTM, ANQGSEA.